The clone carrying this T cell receptor (beta chain) has at least ten counts. The data were taken from a study of T cells in Graves' hyperthyroidism and ophthalmopathy. Germline V gene data show CDR1 as SNHLY and CDR2 as FYNNEI. There are 14 residues in the CDR3. Trimming removed 4 bases from V and 2 bases from J, with 11 bases in between. Amplification of TCR beta CDR3 regions was performed using RNA transcripts as template. The study used the HTBI primer set for a first-round RT-PCR of the TCR CDR3. TCRdb used MiXCR to reprocess the multiplex PCR reads, holding one entry per CDR3 protein. The table has some 620,000 distinct CDR3 sequences, around 15% seen once. The study enrolled patients aged 18 to 65 with newly diagnosed hyperthyroidism of under 2 months' duration.

This TCR derives from a woman under 40 with Graves' hyperthyroidism. The rearrangement joins TRBV2 to TRBJ2-5, with D perhaps TRBD1 (6 bases). Material: blood. The CDR3 sequence is CASSGLDRQETQYF. The CDR3 DNA follows: TGTGCCAGCAGTGGGTTGGACAGACAAGAGACCCAGTACTTC.